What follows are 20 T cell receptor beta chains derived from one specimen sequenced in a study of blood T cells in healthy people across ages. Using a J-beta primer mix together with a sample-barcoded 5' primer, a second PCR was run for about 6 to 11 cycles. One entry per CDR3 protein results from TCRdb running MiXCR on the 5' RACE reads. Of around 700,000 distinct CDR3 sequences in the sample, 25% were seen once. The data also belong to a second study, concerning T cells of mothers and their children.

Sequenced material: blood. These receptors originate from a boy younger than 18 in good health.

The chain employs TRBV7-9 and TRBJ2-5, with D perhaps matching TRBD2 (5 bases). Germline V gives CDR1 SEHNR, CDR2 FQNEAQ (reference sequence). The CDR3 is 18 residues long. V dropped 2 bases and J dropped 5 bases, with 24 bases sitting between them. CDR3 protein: CASSLIQPDRTLRETQYF. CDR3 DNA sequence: TGTGCCAGCAGCTTAATCCAGCCGGATCGGACTCTACGGGAGACCCAGTACTTC.

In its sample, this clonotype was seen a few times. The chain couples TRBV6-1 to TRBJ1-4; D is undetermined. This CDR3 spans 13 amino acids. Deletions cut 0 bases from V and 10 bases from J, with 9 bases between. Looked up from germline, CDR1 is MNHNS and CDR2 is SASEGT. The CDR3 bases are TGTGCCAGCAGTGAAGCGTTCCCGGGAAAACTGTTTTTT. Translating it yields CASSEAFPGKLFF.

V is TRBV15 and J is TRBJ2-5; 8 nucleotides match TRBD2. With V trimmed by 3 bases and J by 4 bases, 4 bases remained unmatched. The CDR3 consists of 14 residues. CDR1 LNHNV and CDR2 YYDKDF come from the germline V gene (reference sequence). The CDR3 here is CATSSGLAPETQYF. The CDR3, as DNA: TGTGCCACCAGCAGTGGACTAGCCCCAGAGACCCAGTACTTC.

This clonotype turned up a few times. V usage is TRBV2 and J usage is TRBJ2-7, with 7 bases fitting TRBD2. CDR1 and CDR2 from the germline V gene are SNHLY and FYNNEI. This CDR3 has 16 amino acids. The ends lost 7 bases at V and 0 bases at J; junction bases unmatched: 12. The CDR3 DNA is TGTGCCAGCACCGACGGTCGGACTAGGAGCTCCTACGAGCAGTACTTC. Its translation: CASTDGRTRSSYEQYF.

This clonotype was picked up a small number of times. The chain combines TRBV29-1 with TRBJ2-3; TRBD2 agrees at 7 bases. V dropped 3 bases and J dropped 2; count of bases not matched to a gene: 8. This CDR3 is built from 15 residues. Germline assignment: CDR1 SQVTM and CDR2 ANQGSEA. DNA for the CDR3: TGCAGCGTTGAGCTCGGACTAGAAGCCACAGATACGCAGTATTTT. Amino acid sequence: CSVELGLEATDTQYF.

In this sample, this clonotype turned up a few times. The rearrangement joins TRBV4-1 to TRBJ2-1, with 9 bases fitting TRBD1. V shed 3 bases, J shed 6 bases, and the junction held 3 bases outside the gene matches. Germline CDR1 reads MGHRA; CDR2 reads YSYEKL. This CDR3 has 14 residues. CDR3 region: CASSQGQGPNEQFF. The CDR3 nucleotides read TGCGCCAGCAGCCAGGGACAGGGCCCCAATGAGCAGTTCTTC.

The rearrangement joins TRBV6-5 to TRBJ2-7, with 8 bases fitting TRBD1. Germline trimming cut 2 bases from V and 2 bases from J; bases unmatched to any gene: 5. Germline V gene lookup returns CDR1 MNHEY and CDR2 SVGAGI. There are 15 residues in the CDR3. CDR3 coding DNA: TGTGCCAGCAGTTACCGGACAGGGTGGGCCTACGAGCAGTACTTC. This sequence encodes CASSYRTGWAYEQYF.

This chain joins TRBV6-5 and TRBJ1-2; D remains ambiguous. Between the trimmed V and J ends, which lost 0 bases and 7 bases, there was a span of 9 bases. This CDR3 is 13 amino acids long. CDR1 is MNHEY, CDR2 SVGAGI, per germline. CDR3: CASSYSAELGYTF. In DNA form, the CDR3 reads TGTGCCAGCAGTTACTCAGCGGAGCTTGGCTACACCTTC.

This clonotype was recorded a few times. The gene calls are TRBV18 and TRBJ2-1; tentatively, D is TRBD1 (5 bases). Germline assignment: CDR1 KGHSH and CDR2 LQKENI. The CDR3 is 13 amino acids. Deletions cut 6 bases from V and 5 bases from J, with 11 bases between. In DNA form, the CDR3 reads TGTGCCAGCTCCCGACAGCATGACAATGAGCAGTTCTTC. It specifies CASSRQHDNEQFF.

The CDR3 protein is CASSFSVSNEQFF. The CDR3 nucleotides read TGTGCCAGCAGTTTTTCAGTCTCCAATGAGCAGTTCTTC. J is TRBJ2-1 and V is TRBV28, with D unclear. The V gene's germline CDR1 is MDHEN and CDR2 SYDVKM. Trimming removed 3 bases at V and 6 bases at J, with 9 bases between. CDR3 length: 13 amino acids.

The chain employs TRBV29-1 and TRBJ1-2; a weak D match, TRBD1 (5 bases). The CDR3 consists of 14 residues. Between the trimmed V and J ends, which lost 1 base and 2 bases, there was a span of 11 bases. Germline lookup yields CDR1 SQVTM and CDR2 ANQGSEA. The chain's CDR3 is CSVEVGVQNYGYTF. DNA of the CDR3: TGCAGCGTTGAAGTAGGGGTCCAGAACTATGGCTACACCTTC.

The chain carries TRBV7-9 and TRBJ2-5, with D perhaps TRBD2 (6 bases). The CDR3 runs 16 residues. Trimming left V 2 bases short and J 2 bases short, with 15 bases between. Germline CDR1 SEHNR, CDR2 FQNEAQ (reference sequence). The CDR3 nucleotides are TGTGCCAGCAGCTTATGGTGGGAGGTCATACAAGAGACCCAGTACTTC. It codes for CASSLWWEVIQETQYF.

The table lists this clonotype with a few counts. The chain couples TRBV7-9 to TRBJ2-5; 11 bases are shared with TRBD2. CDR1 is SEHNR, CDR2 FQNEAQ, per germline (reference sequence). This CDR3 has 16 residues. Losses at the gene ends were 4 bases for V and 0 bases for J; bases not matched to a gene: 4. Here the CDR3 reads CASSSSGGLYQETQYF. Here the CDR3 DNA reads TGTGCCAGCAGCTCTAGCGGGGGGCTGTACCAAGAGACCCAGTACTTC.

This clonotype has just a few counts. In DNA, the CDR3 is TGTGCCAGCACCGCCGAGGGGGCCTATGGCTACACCTTC. Translated: CASTAEGAYGYTF. The J gene is TRBJ1-2, the V gene TRBV12-3 or TRBV12-4, with TRBD1 matching over 7 bases. The J segment lost 4 bases and the V segment lost 7 bases, leaving 6 bases of the junction unmatched. The CDR3 extends over 13 amino acids.

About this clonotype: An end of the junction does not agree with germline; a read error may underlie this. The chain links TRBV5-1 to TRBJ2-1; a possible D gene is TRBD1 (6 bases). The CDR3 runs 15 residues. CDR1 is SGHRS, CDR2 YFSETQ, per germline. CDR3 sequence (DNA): TGCGCCAGCAGCTCGGTGGACAGCTCCTACAATGAGCAGTTTTTC. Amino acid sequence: CASSSVDSSYNEQFF. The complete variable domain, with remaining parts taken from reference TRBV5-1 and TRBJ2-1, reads KAGVTQTPRYLIKTRGQQVTLSCSPISGHRSVSWYQQTPGQGLQFLFEYFSETQRNKGNFPGRFSGRQFSNSRSEMNVSTLELGDSALYLCASSSVDSSYNEQFFGPGTRLTVL.

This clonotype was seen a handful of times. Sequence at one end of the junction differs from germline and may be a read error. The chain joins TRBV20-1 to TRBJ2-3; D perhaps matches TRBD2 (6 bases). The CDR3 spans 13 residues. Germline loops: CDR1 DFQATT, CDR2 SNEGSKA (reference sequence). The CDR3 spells CSASGSGTDTRYF. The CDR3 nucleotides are TGCAGTGCTAGCGGGAGCGGCACAGATACGCGGTATTTT.

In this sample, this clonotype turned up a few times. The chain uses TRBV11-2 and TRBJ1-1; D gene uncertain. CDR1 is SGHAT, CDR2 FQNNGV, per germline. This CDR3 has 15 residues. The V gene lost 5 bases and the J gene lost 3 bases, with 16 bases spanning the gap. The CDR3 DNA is TGTGCCAGCAGCCCCGGGCTCTCCTCCTACACTGAAGCTTTCTTT. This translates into CASSPGLSSYTEAFF.

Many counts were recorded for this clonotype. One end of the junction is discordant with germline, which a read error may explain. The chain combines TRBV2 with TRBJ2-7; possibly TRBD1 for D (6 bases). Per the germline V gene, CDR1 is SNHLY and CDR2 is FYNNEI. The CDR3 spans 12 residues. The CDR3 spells CASSPQGTEQYF. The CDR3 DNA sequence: TGCGCCAGCAGCCCACAGGGCACCGAGCAGTACTTC.

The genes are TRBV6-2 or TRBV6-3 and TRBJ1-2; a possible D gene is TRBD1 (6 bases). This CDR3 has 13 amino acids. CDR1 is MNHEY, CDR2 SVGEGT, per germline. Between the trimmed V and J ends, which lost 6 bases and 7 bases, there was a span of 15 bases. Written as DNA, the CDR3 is TGTGCCAGCAGAGCCGGGACAATTAGTGGCTACACCTTC. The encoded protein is CASRAGTISGYTF.

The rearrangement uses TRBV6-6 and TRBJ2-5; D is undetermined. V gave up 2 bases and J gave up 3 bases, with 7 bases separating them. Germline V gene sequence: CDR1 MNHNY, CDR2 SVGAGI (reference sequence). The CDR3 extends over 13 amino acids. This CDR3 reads CASSYASKETQYF. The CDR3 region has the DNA TGTGCCAGCAGTTACGCGTCCAAAGAGACCCAGTACTTC.